This T cell receptor beta chain was captured by sequencing in a study of T cells in localized non-small cell lung cancer (TCRdb year 2020). The study in broad terms: T cell repertoires of hundreds of early-stage NSCLC patients were analyzed, with tumors being compared against uninvolved tumor-adjacent lungs. The mean age of the NSCLC patients was around 65 years, with 130 or so men and about a hundred women. The cohort comprised some 220 treatment-naïve NSCLC patients with resected, localized lung tumors. General conclusions and limits of the study: Because of the exploratory design, TCR variables were selected using unadjusted p-values without false-discovery rate correction. Higher T cell density in blood was associated with longer overall survival, whereas higher clonality in adjacent lung was associated with shorter survival. Uninvolved tumor-adjacent lung showed the highest T cell clonality, higher than tumor, which suggests more focused antigenic responses in the adjacent lung. Because multi-region sequencing of the tumors was not done, intratumor heterogeneity could not be ruled out. Of the top 100 tumor clones, a median of approximately 60 were detected in paired uninvolved adjacent lung; 28 were also among that lung's top 100.

At diagnosis, tumor, uninvolved tumor-adjacent lung and peripheral blood were collected and then preserved as a mix of FFPE and fresh-frozen material. For TCR repertoire profiling, blood samples were analyzed as peripheral blood mononuclear cells. Measured from the cysteine to the phenylalanine, the CDR3 is 14 residues long. CDR3 DNA is the only sequence kept; it has 42 bases, read in frame from the first base. Taken from the germline V gene, the CDR1 and CDR2 loops are SNHLY and FYNNEI. Deletion took 6 bases off V and 4 bases off J, with a span of 12 bases between the germline ends. TCR beta CDR3 regions were sequenced from DNA using the immunoSEQ Assay. For the original study's pipeline: T cell density was computed as TCR beta template counts normalized to usable DNA estimated by amplifying housekeeping genes. The preseqR package was used to estimate richness by extrapolating to 400,000 templates for PBMC samples and to 120,000 templates for tissue samples. Clonality was taken to be one minus Pielou's evenness. Tissue-enriched TCRs were identified through differential abundance testing performed on productive amino-acid clonotypes, with a minimum total count of 5 and an alpha of 0.1. The Jaccard Index and the Morisita Overlap Index were used to quantify repertoire overlap between compartments. GLIPH clustered TCR beta CDR3s with public tetramer-defined viral CDR3s; viral motifs required at least three viral sequences plus V-gene enrichment. Entries here come from immuneACCESS through TCRdb and include only in-frame sequences with V and J called. Some clones fail to appear in such tables; in the studies checked, an unresolved V gene covers under half of the shortfall, and the cause of the remainder is unknown. V and J calls and clone size are as listed in that table; D and trimming were resolved from the DNA. The sample table holds roughly 16,000 clones, of which over 75% were seen once. The ten largest clones capture about 30% of the sample.

This clone came up once. Its antigen remains unidentified. Per-base qualities were not stored, and no clone one base away is much larger. The sequence came from a male donor at least 60 years old with stage I lung adenocarcinoma. The receptor chain draws on TRBV2 and TRBJ2-2, with an unclear D gene assignment. The specimen was peripheral blood, collected before any cancer treatment. The CDR3 has the sequence CASSQSYGTGELFF. The nucleotides are TGTGCCAGCAGCCAGAGCTACGGCACCGGGGAGCTGTTTTTT.